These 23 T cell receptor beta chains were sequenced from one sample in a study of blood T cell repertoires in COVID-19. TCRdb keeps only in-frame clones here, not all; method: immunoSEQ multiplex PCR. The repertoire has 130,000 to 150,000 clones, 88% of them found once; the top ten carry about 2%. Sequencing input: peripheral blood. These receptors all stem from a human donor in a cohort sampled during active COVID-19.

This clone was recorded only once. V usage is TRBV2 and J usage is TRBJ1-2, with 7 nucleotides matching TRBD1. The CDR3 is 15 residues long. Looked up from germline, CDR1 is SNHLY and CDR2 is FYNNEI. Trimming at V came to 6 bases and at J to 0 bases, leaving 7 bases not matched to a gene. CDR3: CASSQDRLSNYGYTF. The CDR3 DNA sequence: TGTGCCAGCAGCCAGGACAGGTTATCTAACTATGGCTACACCTTC. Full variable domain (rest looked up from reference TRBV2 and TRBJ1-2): EPEVTQTPSHQVTQMGQEVILRCVPISNHLYFYWYRQILGQKVEFLVSFYNNEISEKSEIFDDQFSVERPDGSNFTLKIRSTKLEDSAMYFCASSQDRLSNYGYTFGSGTRLTVV.

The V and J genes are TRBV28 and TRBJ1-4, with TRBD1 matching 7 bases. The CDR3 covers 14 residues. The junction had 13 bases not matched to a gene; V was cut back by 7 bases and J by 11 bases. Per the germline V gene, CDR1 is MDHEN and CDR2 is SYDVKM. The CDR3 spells CASKADGPTGKLFF. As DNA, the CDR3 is TGTGCCAGCAAAGCCGACGGACCGACAGGGAAACTGTTTTTT.

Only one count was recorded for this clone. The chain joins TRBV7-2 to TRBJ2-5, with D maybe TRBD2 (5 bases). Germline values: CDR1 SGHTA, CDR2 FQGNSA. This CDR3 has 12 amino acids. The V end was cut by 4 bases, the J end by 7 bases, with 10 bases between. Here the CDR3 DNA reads TGTGCCAGCAGCTGGAATGGAGGGACCCAGTACTTC. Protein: CASSWNGGTQYF.

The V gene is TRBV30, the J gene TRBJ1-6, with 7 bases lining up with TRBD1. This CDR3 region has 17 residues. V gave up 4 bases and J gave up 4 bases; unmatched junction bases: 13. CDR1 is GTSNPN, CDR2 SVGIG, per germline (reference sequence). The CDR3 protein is CAWKGARGLGYNSPLHF. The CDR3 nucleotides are TGTGCCTGGAAGGGAGCAAGGGGGCTGGGGTATAATTCACCCCTCCACTTT.

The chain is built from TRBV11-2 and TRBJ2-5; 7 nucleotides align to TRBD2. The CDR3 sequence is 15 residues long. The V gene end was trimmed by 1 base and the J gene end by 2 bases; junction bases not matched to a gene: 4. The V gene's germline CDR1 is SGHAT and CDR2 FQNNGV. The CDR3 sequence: CASSLGEGRQETQYF. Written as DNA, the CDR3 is TGTGCCAGCAGCTTAGGGGAGGGCAGACAAGAGACCCAGTACTTC.

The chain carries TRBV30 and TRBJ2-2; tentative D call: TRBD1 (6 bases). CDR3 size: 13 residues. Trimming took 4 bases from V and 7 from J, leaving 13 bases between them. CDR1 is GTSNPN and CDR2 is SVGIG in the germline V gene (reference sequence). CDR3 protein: CAWTIQGLGELFF. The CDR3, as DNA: TGTGCCTGGACCATCCAGGGGCTCGGGGAGCTGTTTTTT.

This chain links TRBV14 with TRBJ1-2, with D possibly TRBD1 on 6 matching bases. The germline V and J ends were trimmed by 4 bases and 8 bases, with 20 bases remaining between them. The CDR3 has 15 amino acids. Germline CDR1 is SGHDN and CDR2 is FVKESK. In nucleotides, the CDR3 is TGTGCCAGCAGCCCCGGACAGCTAACCCCTAAGGGCTACACCTTC. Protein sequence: CASSPGQLTPKGYTF.

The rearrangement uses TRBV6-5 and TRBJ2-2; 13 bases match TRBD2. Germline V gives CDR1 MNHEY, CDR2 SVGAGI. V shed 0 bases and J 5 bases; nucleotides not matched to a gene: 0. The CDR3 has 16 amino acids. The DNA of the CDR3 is TGTGCCAGCAGTTACTCGACTAGCGGGGGGACCGGGGAGCTGTTTTTT. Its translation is CASSYSTSGGTGELFF.

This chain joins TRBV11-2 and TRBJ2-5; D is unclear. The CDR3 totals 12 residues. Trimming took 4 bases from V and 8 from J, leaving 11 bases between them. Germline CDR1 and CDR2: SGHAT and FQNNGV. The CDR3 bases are TGTGCCAGCAGCTCCCTAGGCGGTACCCAGTACTTC. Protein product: CASSSLGGTQYF.

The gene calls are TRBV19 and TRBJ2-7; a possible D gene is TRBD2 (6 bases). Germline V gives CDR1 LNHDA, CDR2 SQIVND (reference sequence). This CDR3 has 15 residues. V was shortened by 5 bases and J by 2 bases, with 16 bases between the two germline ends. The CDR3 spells CASSSWPGDPYEQYF. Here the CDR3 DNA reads TGTGCCAGTAGTTCCTGGCCGGGGGACCCCTACGAGCAGTACTTC.

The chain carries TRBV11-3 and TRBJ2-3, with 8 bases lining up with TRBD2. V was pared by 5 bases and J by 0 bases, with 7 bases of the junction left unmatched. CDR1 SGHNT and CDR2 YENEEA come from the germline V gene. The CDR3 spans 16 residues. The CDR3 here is CASSPGGYPSTDTQYF. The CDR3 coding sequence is TGTGCCAGCAGCCCGGGGGGGTATCCCAGCACAGATACGCAGTATTTT.

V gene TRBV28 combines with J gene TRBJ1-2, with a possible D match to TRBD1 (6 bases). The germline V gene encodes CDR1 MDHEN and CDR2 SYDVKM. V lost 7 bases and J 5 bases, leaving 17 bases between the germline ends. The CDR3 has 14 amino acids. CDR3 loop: CASTPGGPGYGYTF. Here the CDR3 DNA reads TGTGCCAGCACCCCGGGGGGCCCCGGTTATGGCTACACCTTC.

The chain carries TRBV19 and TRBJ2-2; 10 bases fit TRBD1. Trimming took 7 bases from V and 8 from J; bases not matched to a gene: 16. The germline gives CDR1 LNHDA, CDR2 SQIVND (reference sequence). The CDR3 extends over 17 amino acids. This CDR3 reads CASIEPLDRGRRGELFF. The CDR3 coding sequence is TGTGCCAGTATTGAGCCGTTAGACAGGGGGCGCAGAGGGGAGCTGTTTTTT.

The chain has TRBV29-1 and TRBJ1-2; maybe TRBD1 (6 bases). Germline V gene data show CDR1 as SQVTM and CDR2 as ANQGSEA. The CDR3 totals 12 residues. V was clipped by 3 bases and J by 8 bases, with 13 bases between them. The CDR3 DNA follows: TGCAGCGTTGATAGGACAGTCGAGGGCTACACCTTC. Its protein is CSVDRTVEGYTF.

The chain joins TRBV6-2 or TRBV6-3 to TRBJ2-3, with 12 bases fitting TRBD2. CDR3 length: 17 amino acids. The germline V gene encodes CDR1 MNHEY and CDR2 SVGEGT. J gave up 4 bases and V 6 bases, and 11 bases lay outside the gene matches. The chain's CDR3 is CASSPPRLAGVADTQYF. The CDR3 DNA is TGTGCCAGCAGCCCACCCAGACTAGCGGGAGTAGCAGATACGCAGTATTTT.

CDR3 in amino acids: CASSLSRGLGGYTF. In nucleotides, the CDR3 is TGTGCCAGCAGTTTGTCCAGGGGGCTTGGGGGCTACACCTTC. The V call is TRBV28, the J call TRBJ1-2, with TRBD1 matching over 8 bases. Germline loops: CDR1 MDHEN, CDR2 SYDVKM. The V segment lost 3 bases and the J segment 8 bases; nucleotides outside the gene matches: 8. This CDR3 has 14 residues.

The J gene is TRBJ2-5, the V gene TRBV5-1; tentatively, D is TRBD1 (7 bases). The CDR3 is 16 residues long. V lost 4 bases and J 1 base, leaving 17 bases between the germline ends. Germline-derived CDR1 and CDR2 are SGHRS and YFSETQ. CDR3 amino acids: CASSAGGQPIQETQYF. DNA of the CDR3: TGCGCCAGCAGCGCCGGGGGACAGCCCATCCAAGAGACCCAGTACTTC.

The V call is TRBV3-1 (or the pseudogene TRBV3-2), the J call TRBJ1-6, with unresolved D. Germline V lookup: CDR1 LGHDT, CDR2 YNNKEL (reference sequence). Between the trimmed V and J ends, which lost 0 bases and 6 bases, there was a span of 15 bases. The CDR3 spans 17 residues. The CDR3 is CASSQDPNGSRNSPLHF. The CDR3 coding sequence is TGTGCCAGCAGCCAAGACCCAAACGGTAGCCGTAATTCACCCCTCCACTTT.

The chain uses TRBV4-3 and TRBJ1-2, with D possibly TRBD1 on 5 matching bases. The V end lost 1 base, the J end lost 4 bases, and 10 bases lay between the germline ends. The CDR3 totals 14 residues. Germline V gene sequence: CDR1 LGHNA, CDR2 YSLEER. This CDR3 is CASSQAGVPYGYTF. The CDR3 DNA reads TGCGCCAGCAGCCAAGCGGGGGTTCCCTATGGCTACACCTTC.

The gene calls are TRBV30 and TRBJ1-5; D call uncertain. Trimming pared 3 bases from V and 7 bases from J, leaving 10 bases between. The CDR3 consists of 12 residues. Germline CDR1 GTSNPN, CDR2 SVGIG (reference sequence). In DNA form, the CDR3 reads TGTGCCTGGAGCTCCGGGGTCCAGCCCCAGCATTTT. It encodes CAWSSGVQPQHF.

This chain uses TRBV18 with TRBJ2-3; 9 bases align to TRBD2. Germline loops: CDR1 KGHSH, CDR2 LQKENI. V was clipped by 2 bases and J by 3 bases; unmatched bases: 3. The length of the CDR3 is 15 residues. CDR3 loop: CASSPGLAGTDTQYF. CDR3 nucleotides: TGTGCCAGCTCACCAGGGCTAGCGGGAACAGATACGCAGTATTTT.

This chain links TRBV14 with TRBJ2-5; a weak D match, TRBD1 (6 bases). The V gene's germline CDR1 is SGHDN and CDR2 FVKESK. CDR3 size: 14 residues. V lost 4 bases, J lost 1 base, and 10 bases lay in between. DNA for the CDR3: TGTGCCAGCAGCCCACAGGGTCCCCAAGAGACCCAGTACTTC. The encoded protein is CASSPQGPQETQYF.

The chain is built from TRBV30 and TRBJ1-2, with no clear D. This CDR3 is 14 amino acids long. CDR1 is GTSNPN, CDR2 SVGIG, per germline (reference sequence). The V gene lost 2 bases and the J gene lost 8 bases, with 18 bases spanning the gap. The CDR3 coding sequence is TGTGCCTGGAGTTTCGGGGAGTCTTCGCGCGGCTACACCTTC. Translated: CAWSFGESSRGYTF.